The clone carrying this TCR beta chain was observed a few times. The target antigen is unknown. The CDR3 runs to 14 residues. It was with unique molecular identifiers that the TCRbeta library was prepared. TCRdb processed the PCR reads anew with MiXCR; each CDR3 protein has one entry. The sample has fewer than 550,000 distinct CDR3 sequences, roughly 10% seen once; the top ten hold 11% to 15%. The sample belongs to a study of T-cell reconstitution after alpha-beta-depleted transplantation in children. Broader study findings: Reportedly, roughly two months post-transplant, alpha-beta T cells arose from several hundred expanded graft clones.

The chain is built from TRBV21-1 and TRBJ1-1. TRBV21-1 is flagged as a pseudogene. The clonotype was recovered from a female patient aged 2-9 years who had a stem cell transplant for aplastic anemia, so the T cells may come from the graft donor. Specimen: PBMCs, mostly from graft donor cells, collected 180 days after TCRalphabeta/CD19-depleted stem cell transplant. The CDR3 reads CASSTTSLGTEAFF. The CDR3 DNA is TGTGCCAGCAGCACTACATCGCTGGGGACTGAAGCTTTCTTT.